This T cell receptor beta chain was sequenced for a study of early T cells in non-severe SARS-CoV-2 infection. Germline CDR1 LGHDT, CDR2 YNNKEL (reference sequence). The CDR3 spans 15 residues. Trimming at V came to 1 base and at J to 2 bases, leaving 3 bases not matched to a gene. Attachment of unique molecular identifiers was made to individual cDNA molecules. TCRdb ran MiXCR on the 5' RACE reads and lists one entry per CDR3 protein. The sample has some 57,000 distinct CDR3 sequences, about an eighth seen once. The sample taken for sequencing was whole blood. This rearrangement joins TRBV3-1 to TRBJ2-3, with 7 bases fitting TRBD1. This TCR was sampled from an adult who was a healthcare worker with PCR-confirmed SARS-CoV-2 infection or an uninfected control (not recorded which). CDR3 nucleotide sequence: TGTGCCAGCAGCCAAGGGGACAGATCCACAGATACGCAGTATTTT. This translates into CASSQGDRSTDTQYF.